These T cell receptor beta chains were read from a single sample in a study of cytomegalovirus exposure and HLA in healthy donors. Measured with immunoSEQ multiplex PCR; TCRdb has only the in-frame clones, and not every one. Here the sample spans about 200,000 clones, about 79% being singletons. The specimen was PBMCs. These receptors were obtained from a man younger than 30 in good health and CMV-seronegative. The CDR3 runs from the conserved cysteine through the conserved F or W. D genes are given only for firm matches. A clone size is listed for some rows: how often the clone was seen (once, few, many), or a class if it is expanded.

j_call v_call clone_size d_call cdr3_nt cdr3_aa
TRBJ2-3 TRBV5-1 NA TRBD1 TGCGCCAGCAGCTTGCAGGGGGAAGATACGCAGTATTTT CASSLQGEDTQYF
TRBJ2-7 TRBV4-3 NA TRBD2 TGCGCCAGCAGCCAAGATGCACTAGCGGGAGACGAGCAGTACTTC CASSQDALAGDEQYF
TRBJ2-7 TRBV4-3 NA TRBD2 TGCGCCAGCAGCCAAGCTATCCTAGCGGGAGCCCAAGACTACGAGCAGTACTTC CASSQAILAGAQDYEQYF
TRBJ2-1 TRBV11-3 NA TRBD2 TGTGCCAGCAGCTTGGCCCGGACTAGCGGTACCTACAATGAGCAGTTCTTC CASSLARTSGTYNEQFF
TRBJ2-3 TRBV5-4 NA TRBD2 TGTGCCAGCAGGGAACGGGGGGGAACAGATACGCAGTATTTT CASRERGGTDTQYF
TRBJ2-5 TRBV30 NA NA TGTGCCTGGAAGGGGGACGGGGCCCAAGAGACCCAGTACTTC CAWKGDGAQETQYF
TRBJ1-4 TRBV30 NA TRBD1 TGTGCCTGGAGTGCTCCGGGACAGGGGGCAACTAATGAAAAACTGTTTTTT CAWSAPGQGATNEKLFF
TRBJ1-2 TRBV6-1 NA NA TGTGCCAGCGTATGGACAGCCGACGCCTATGGCTACACCTTC CASVWTADAYGYTF
TRBJ2-7 TRBV4-3 few NA TGCGCCAGCAGCCAAGAATGGGGCCGGGAGCAGTACTTC CASSQEWGREQYF
TRBJ2-7 TRBV5-4 NA NA TGTGCCAGCAGCTTGGGAGGCCGGAAGCTTGGCCACGAGCAGTACTTC CASSLGGRKLGHEQYF
TRBJ2-5 TRBV6-6 NA NA TGTGCCAGCAGTTACTCGACGCAGGGTGGATTAGAGACCCAGTACTTC CASSYSTQGGLETQYF
TRBJ1-3 TRBV6-5 NA NA TGTGCCAGCAGTTTAGCCGTCTCTGGAAACACCATATATTTT CASSLAVSGNTIYF
TRBJ2-7 TRBV5-1 NA TRBD1 TGCGCCAGCAGCCCAGGACCGGGACAGGGCTACGAGCAGTACTTC CASSPGPGQGYEQYF
TRBJ2-1 TRBV5-1 NA TRBD1 TGCGCCAGCAGTGGGACAGGGAGAGATGAGCAGTTCTTC CASSGTGRDEQFF
TRBJ2-7 TRBV28 NA NA TGTGCCAGCAGTTTATTAGTTTTGGGAACAGGGAAGTACTTC CASSLLVLGTGKYF
TRBJ1-1 TRBV6-5 NA NA TGTGCCAGCAGTTACGCAGGGGACACTGAAGCTTTCTTT CASSYAGDTEAFF
TRBJ2-3 TRBV14 NA NA TGTGCCAGCAGCCAAGATTTCTCAGGTACAGATACGCAGTATTTT CASSQDFSGTDTQYF
TRBJ1-6 TRBV4-3 NA NA TGCGCCAGCAGCCAAGAGGCCTGGGGAGGTAGTTATAATTCACCCCTCCACTTT CASSQEAWGGSYNSPLHF
TRBJ1-5 TRBV4-2 NA TRBD1 TGTGCCAGCAGCCAGAAAGAGACAGGGAACCCCAGCAATCAGCCCCAGCATTTT CASSQKETGNPSNQPQHF
TRBJ1-5 TRBV18 NA TRBD1 TGTGCCAGCTCTCGGGGGGAACAGGGGGGTACTCAGCCCCAGCATTTT CASSRGEQGGTQPQHF
TRBJ2-5 TRBV27 NA NA TGTGCCAGCAGCTCAGGGGGGGAGACCCAGTACTTC CASSSGGETQYF
TRBJ2-7 TRBV7-2 NA TRBD1 TGTGCCAGCACCACGACAGGGGGTAAACTCTACGAGCAGTACTTC CASTTTGGKLYEQYF
TRBJ1-1 TRBV5-1 NA TRBD1 TGCGCCAGCAGCCCGGGGGGGACAGAGGACACTGAAGCTTTCTTT CASSPGGTEDTEAFF
TRBJ1-2 TRBV7-6 once NA TGTGCCAGCAGCCCGTTTGCGGGATCCTATGGCTACACCTTC CASSPFAGSYGYTF
TRBJ2-2 TRBV5-1 NA TRBD2 TGCGCCAGCAGTTTAACGACTAGCGGGAACACCGGGGAGCTGTTTTTT CASSLTTSGNTGELFF
TRBJ1-2 TRBV4-3 NA TRBD1 TGCGCCAGCAGCCAAGATCCAGGGGGCTTTAACTATGGCTACACCTTC CASSQDPGGFNYGYTF
TRBJ1-1 TRBV7-9 NA TRBD1 TGTGCCAGCAGCCTTACAGGGGGCACCGGTTATGAAGCTTTCTTT CASSLTGGTGYEAFF
TRBJ1-3 TRBV5-4 NA NA TGTGCCAGCAGCTGGGACCGGGACACCTCCGGAAACACCATATATTTT CASSWDRDTSGNTIYF
TRBJ2-1 TRBV7-9 few TRBD2 TGTGCCAGCAGCTCGGTAGCGGGAGGGGAAGAGCAGTTCTTC CASSSVAGGEEQFF
TRBJ2-7 TRBV5-5 few NA TGTGCCAGCAGCTTGATTCCAGGCTCCTACGAGCAGTACTTC CASSLIPGSYEQYF
TRBJ2-7 TRBV28 NA TRBD2 TGTGCCAGCAGTTTATGGGACCCTGTGTGGGGCGGGGGCTACGAGCAGTACTTC CASSLWDPVWGGGYEQYF
TRBJ2-3 TRBV2 NA TRBD1 TGTGCCAGCACCCTGGACAGGACGCAGTATTTT CASTLDRTQYF
TRBJ2-1 TRBV5-4 NA NA TGTGCCACTCAGGGGAACGATGAGCAGTTCTTC CATQGNDEQFF
TRBJ1-1 TRBV19 NA NA TGTGCCAGTAGTATAGACCCGGACAAGCCCAACACTGAAGCTTTCTTT CASSIDPDKPNTEAFF
TRBJ1-4 TRBV6-5 NA TRBD1 TGTGCCAGCAGCCGGACAGGGGGAAATGAAAAACTGTTTTTT CASSRTGGNEKLFF
TRBJ2-3 TRBV7-9 NA TRBD2 TGTGCCAGCAGCTTAGCGGGAGGGACTAGTCTTCGTTGGCAGTATTTT CASSLAGGTSLRWQYF
TRBJ1-2 TRBV14 NA TRBD1 TGTGCCAGCAGCCAAGGGACAGGGTTGGATGGCTACACCTTC CASSQGTGLDGYTF
TRBJ1-4 TRBV5-6 few TRBD1 TGTGCCAGCAGCTCAACGGGACAGGGGGAACGAACTAATGAAAAACTGTTTTTT CASSSTGQGERTNEKLFF
TRBJ2-1 TRBV4-3 NA TRBD2 TGCGCCAGCAGCCAAAGGACTAGCGGATCCTACAATGAGCAGTTCTTC CASSQRTSGSYNEQFF
TRBJ2-3 TRBV6-4 few NA TGTGCCAGCAGTGACTCGTGGCAGGGCAACACAGATACGCAGTATTTT CASSDSWQGNTDTQYF
TRBJ2-7 TRBV28 NA TRBD1 TGTGCCAGCACCCTTCGGACAGGGCCCTACGAGCAGTACTTC CASTLRTGPYEQYF
TRBJ2-5 TRBV19 NA TRBD2 TGTGCCAGTAGTATGGGGACACTAGCGGGGGACGGAGAGACCCAGTACTTC CASSMGTLAGDGETQYF